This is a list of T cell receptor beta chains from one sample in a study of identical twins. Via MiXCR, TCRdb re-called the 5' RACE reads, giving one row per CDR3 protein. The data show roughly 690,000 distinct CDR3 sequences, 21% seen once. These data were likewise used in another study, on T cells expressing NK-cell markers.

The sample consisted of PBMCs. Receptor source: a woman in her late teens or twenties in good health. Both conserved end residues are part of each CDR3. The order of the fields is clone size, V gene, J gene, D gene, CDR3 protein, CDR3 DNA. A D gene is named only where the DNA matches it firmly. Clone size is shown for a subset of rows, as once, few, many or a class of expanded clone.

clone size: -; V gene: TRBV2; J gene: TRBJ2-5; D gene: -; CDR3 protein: CASSENRRGQYF; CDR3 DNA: TGTGCCAGCAGTGAAAATCGGCGGGGCCAATACTTC
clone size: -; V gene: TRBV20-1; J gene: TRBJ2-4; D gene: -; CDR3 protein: CSAEGGLGNIQYF; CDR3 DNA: TGCAGTGCCGAAGGGGGTCTGGGAAACATTCAGTACTTC
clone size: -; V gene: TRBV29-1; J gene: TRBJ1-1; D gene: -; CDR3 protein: CSVDQGIAEAFF; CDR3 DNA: TGCAGCGTTGACCAGGGTATCGCTGAAGCTTTCTTT
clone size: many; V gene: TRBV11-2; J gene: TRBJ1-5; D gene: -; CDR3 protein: CASSSSGTPQHF; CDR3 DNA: -
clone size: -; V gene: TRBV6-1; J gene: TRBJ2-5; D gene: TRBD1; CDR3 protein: CATTSTGVETQYF; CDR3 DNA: TGTGCCACTACATCAACAGGGGTAGAGACCCAGTACTTC
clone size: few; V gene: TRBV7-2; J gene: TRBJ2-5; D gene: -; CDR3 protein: CASSAAGTQYF; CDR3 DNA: TGTGCCAGCAGCGCAGCCGGGACCCAGTACTTC
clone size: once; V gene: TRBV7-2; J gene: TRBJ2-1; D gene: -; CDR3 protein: CASSRRNNEQFF; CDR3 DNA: TGTGCCAGCAGTAGAAGGAACAATGAGCAGTTCTTC
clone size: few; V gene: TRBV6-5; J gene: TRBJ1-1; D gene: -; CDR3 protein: CASSLTVRTEAFF; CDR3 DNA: TGTGCCAGCAGTTTAACCGTTCGCACTGAAGCTTTCTTT
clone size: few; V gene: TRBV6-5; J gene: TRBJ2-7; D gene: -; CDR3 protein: CASSYSGLASSYEQYF; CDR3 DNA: TGTGCCAGCAGTTACTCGGGGCTAGCAAGCTCCTACGAGCAGTACTTC
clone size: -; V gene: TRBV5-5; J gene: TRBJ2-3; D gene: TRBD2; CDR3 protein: CASSPQTSGADTQYF; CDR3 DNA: TGTGCCAGCAGCCCCCAGACTAGCGGGGCAGATACGCAGTATTTT
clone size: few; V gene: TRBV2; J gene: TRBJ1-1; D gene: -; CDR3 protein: CASSDDGGNTEAFF; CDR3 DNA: TGTGCCAGCAGTGATGACGGCGGGAACACTGAAGCTTTCTTT
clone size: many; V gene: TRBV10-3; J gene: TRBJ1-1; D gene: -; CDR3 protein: CAISGPAEAFF; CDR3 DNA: TGTGCCATCAGTGGTCCGGCAGAAGCTTTCTTT
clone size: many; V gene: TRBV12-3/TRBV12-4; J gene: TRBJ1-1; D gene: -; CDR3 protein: CASTFGGTEAFF; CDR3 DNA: TGTGCCAGCACCTTTGGTGGGACTGAAGCTTTCTTT
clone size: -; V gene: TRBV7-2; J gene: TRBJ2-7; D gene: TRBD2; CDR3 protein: CASSLEAGTSVHEQYF; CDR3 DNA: TGTGCCAGCAGTCTTGAAGCCGGGACTAGCGTCCACGAGCAGTACTTC
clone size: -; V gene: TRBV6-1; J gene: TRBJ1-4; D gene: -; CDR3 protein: CASRRRPSVNEKLFF; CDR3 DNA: TGTGCCAGCCGCCGCCGGCCCTCTGTTAATGAAAAACTGTTTTTT
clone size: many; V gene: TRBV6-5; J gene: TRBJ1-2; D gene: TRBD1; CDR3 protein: CASSSYQGAVYGYTF; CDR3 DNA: TGTGCCAGCAGTTCCTACCAGGGGGCCGTCTATGGCTACACCTTC
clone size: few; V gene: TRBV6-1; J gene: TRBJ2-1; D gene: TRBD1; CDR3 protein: CASSERGPGNEQFF; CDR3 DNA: TGTGCCAGCAGTGAAAGGGGGCCTGGCAATGAGCAGTTCTTC
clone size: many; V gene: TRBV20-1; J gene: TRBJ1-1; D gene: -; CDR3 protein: CSARERDNRLNTEAFF; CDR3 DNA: TGCAGTGCTAGAGAGCGGGACAACCGATTGAACACTGAAGCTTTCTTT
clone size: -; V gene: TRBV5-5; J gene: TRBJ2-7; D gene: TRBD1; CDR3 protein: CASSGPGTGGLIWGEQYF; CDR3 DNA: TGTGCCAGCAGCGGGCCCGGGACAGGGGGCCTCATCTGGGGGGAGCAGTACTTC
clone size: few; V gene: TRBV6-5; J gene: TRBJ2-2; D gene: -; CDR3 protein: CASSLAYQNTGELFF; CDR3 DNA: TGTGCCAGCAGTTTAGCCTACCAGAACACCGGGGAGCTGTTTTTT
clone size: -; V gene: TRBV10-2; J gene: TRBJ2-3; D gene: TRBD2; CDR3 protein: CASSDNWRGGQKDTQYF; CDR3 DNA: TGCGCCAGCAGTGATAATTGGCGGGGGGGCCAAAAAGATACGCAGTATTTT
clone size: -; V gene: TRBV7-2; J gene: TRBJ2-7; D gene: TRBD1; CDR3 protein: CASSLGQLVDYEQYF; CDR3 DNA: TGTGCCAGCAGCTTGGGACAGCTAGTAGACTACGAGCAGTACTTC
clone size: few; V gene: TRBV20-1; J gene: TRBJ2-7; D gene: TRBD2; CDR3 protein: CSVSGSTYYEQYF; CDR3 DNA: TGCAGCGTTAGCGGGAGCACTTACTACGAGCAGTACTTC
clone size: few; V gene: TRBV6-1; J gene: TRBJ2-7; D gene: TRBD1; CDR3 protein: CASSRDSHSYEQYF; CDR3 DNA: TGTGCCAGCAGTCGGGACAGCCACTCCTACGAGCAGTACTTC
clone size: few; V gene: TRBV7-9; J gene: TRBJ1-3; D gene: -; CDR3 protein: CASSLVLGSGNTIYF; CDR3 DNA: TGTGCCAGCAGCTTAGTGTTGGGATCTGGAAACACCATATATTTT
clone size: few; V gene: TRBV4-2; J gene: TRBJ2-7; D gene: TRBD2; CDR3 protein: CASSVPSGGLGEQYF; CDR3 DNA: TGTGCCAGCAGCGTTCCTAGCGGGGGCCTAGGGGAGCAGTACTTC
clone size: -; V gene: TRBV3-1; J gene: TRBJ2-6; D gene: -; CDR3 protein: CASSQDRGAWANVLTF; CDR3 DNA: TGTGCCAGCAGCCAAGACCGGGGGGCTTGGGCCAACGTCCTGACTTTC
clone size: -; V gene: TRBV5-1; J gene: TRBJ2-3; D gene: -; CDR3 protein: CASSAQRAITDTQYF; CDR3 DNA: TGCGCCAGCAGCGCCCAGCGGGCGATCACAGATACGCAGTATTTT
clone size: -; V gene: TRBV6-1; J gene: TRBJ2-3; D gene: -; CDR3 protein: CASSRDRDTDTQYF; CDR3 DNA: TGTGCCAGCAGTCGGGACCGCGACACAGATACGCAGTATTTT
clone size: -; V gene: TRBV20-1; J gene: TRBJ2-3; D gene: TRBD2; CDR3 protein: CSASDPGTGGGTDTQYF; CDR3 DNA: TGCAGTGCTAGTGACCCCGGAACGGGAGGAGGCACAGATACGCAGTATTTT
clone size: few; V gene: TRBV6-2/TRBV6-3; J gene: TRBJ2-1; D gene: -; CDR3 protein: CASSYWGPSGQFF; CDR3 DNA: TGTGCCAGCAGTTACTGGGGTCCCAGCGGGCAGTTCTTC
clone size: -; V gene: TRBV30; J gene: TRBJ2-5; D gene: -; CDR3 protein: CAWRRAQETQYF; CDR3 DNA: TGTGCCTGGAGAAGGGCCCAAGAGACCCAGTACTTC
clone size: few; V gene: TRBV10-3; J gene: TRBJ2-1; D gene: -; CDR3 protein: CAIRETMVTNEQFF; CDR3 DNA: TGTGCCATCAGGGAAACTATGGTAACCAATGAGCAGTTCTTC
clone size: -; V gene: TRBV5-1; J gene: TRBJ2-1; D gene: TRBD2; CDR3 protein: CASRFEGLAGGSSYNEQFF; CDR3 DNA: TGCGCCAGCAGGTTCGAGGGACTAGCGGGAGGGAGCTCCTACAATGAGCAGTTCTTC
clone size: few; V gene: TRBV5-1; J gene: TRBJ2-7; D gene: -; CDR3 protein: CASSLTISYEQYF; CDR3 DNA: TGCGCCAGCAGCTTGACGATCTCCTACGAGCAGTACTTC
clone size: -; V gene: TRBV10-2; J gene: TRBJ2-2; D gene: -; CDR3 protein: CASSLLSSTGELFF; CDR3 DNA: TGCGCCAGCTCCCTGCTTAGCAGCACCGGGGAGCTGTTTTTT
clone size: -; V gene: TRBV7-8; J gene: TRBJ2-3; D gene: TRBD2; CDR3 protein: CASSSADGQRGGSTDTQYF; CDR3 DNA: TGTGCCAGCAGCTCCGCCGATGGTCAGCGGGGGGGAAGCACAGATACGCAGTATTTT
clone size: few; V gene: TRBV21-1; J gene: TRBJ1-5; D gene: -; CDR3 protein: CASNDREQPQHF; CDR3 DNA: TGTGCCAGCAACGACCGGGAGCAGCCCCAGCATTTT
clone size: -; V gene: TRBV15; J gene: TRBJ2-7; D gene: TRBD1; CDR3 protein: CATGQDLSYEQYF; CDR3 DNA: TGTGCCACCGGACAGGACCTTTCCTACGAGCAGTACTTC
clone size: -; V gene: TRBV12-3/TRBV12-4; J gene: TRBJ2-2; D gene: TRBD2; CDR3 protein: CASSLLLAGSPGELFF; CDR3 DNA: TGTGCCAGCAGTTTACTTCTAGCGGGTTCCCCCGGGGAGCTGTTTTTT
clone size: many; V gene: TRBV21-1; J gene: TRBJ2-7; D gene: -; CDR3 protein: CASSPRRKRGSSYEQYF; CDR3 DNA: TGTGCCAGCAGCCCCCGTCGAAAGCGGGGGAGCTCCTACGAGCAGTACTTC
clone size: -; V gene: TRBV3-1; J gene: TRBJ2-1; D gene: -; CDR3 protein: CASSRLGESDEQFF; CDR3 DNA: TGTGCCAGCAGCCGTCTCGGCGAGTCTGATGAGCAGTTCTTC
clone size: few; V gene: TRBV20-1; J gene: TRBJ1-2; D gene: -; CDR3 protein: CSASFTGQGFGGYTF; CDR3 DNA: TGCAGTGCTAGCTTCACGGGCCAGGGCTTTGGTGGCTACACCTTC
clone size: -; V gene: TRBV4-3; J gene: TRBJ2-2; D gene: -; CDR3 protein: CASSQSPGGYGELFF; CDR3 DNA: TGCGCCAGCAGCCAGAGCCCTGGGGGGTACGGGGAGCTGTTTTTT
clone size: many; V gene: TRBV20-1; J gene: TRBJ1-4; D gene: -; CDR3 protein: CSAQRGMNEKLFF; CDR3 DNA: TGCAGTGCTCAAAGGGGGATGAATGAAAAACTGTTTTTT
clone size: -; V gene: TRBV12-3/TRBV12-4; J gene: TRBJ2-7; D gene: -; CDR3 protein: CASSFSGRISYEQYF; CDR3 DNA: TGTGCCAGCAGTTTCTCGGGACGGATCTCCTACGAGCAGTACTTC
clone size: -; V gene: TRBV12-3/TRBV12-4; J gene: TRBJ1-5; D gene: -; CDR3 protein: CASSLVSTRGARDNQPQHF; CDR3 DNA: TGTGCCAGCAGTTTAGTATCGACGCGCGGGGCCAGGGACAATCAGCCCCAGCATTTT
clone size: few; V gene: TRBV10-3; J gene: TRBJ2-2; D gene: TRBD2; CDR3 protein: CAISDVAGYGELFF; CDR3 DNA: TGTGCCATCAGTGACGTAGCGGGATACGGGGAGCTGTTTTTT
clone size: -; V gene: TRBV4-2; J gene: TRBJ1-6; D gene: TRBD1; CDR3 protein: CASSPSDRDNSPLHF; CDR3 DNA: TGTGCCAGCAGCCCCAGCGACAGGGATAATTCACCCCTCCACTTT
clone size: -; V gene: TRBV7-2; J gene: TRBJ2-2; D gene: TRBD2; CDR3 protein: CASSYLAGGRTGELFF; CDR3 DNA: TGTGCCAGCAGCTATCTAGCGGGGGGACGCACCGGGGAGCTGTTTTTT
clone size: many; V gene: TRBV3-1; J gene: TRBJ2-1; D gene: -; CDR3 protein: CASSQDNEQFF; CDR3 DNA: TGTGCCAGCAGCCAAGACAATGAGCAGTTCTTC
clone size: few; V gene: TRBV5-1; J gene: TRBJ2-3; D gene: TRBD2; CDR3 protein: CASSPIGTSGGPATQYF; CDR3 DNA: TGCGCCAGCAGCCCGATCGGGACTAGCGGGGGGCCTGCTACGCAGTATTTT
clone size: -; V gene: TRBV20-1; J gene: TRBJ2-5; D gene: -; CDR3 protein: CSAIKEAQETQYF; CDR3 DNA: TGCAGTGCTATCAAAGAGGCCCAAGAGACCCAGTACTTC
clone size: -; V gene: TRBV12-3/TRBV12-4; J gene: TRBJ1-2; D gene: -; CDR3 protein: CASSFIGNYGYTF; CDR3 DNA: TGTGCCAGCAGTTTTATCGGGAACTATGGCTACACCTTC
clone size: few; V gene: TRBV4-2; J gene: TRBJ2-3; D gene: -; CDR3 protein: CASSQGISDADTQYF; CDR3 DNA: TGTGCCAGCAGCCAAGGAATTAGCGACGCAGATACGCAGTATTTT
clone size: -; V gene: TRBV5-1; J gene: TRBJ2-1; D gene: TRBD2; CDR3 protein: CASSWAGGPVHEQFF; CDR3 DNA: TGCGCCAGCAGCTGGGCGGGAGGGCCTGTCCATGAGCAGTTCTTC
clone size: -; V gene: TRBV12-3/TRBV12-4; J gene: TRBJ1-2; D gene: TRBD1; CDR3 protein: CASSFWTGNFWYGYTF; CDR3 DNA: TGTGCCAGCAGTTTTTGGACAGGGAATTTTTGGTATGGCTACACCTTC
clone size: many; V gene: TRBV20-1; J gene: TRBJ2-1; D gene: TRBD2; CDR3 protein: CSARSLSGRDEQFF; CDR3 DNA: TGCAGTGCTAGAAGCCTTAGCGGGAGAGATGAGCAGTTCTTC
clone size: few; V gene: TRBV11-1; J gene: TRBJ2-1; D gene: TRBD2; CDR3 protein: CASSRGLAGDEGSDEQFF; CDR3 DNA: TGTGCCAGCAGCCGAGGACTAGCGGGAGATGAAGGTAGCGATGAGCAGTTCTTC
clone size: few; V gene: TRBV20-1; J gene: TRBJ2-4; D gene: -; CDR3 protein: CSAPAGVPKNIQYF; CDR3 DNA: TGCAGTGCTCCCGCCGGGGTCCCCAAAAACATTCAGTACTTC